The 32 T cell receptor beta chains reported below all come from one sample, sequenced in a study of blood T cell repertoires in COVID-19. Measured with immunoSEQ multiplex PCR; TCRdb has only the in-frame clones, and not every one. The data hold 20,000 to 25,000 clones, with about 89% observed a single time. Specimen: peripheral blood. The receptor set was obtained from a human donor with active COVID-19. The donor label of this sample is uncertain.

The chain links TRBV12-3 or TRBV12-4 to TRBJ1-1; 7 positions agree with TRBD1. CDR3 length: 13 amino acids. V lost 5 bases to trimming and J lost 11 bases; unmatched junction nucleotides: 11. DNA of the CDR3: TGTGCCAGCAGTCTTGAACAGGGGCGCGGGGCTTTCTTT. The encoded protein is CASSLEQGRGAFF.

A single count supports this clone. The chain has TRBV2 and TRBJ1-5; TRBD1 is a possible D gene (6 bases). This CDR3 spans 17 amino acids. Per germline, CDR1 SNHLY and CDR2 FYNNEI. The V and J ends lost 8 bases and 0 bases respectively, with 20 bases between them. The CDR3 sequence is CASALLQGGASNQPQHF. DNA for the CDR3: TGTGCCAGCGCCTTGTTACAGGGAGGGGCTAGCAATCAGCCCCAGCATTTT.

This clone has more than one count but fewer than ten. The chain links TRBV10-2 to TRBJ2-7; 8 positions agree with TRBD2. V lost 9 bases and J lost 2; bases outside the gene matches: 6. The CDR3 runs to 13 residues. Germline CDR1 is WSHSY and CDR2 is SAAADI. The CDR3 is CASQRGRAYEQYF. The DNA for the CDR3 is TGCGCCAGTCAGCGGGGGAGAGCCTACGAGCAGTACTTC.

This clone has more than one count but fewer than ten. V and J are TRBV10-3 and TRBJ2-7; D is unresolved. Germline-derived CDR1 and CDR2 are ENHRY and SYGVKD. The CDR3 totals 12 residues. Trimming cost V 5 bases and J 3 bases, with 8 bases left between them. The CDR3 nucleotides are TGTGCCATCAGTTTGAACGGCTACGAGCAGTACTTC. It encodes CAISLNGYEQYF.

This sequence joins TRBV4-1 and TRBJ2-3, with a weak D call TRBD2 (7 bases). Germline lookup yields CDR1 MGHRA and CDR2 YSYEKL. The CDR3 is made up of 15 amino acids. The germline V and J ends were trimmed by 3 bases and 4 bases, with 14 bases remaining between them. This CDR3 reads CASSQEGGDADTQYF. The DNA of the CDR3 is TGCGCCAGCAGCCAGGAAGGGGGGGACGCAGATACGCAGTATTTT.

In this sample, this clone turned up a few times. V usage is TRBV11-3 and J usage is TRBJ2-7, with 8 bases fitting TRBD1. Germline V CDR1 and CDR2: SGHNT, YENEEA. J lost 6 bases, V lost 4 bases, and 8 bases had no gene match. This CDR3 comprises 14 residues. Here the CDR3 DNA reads TGTGCCAGCAGCTGGGGCGAGACAGGGGCCGAGCAGTACTTC. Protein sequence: CASSWGETGAEQYF.

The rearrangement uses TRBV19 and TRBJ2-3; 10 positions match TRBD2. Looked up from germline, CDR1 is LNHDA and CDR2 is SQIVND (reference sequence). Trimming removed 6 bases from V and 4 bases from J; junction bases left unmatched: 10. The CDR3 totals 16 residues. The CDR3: CASSGRTSGGPDTQYF. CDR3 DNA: TGTGCCAGTAGCGGGAGGACTAGCGGTGGCCCAGATACGCAGTATTTT.

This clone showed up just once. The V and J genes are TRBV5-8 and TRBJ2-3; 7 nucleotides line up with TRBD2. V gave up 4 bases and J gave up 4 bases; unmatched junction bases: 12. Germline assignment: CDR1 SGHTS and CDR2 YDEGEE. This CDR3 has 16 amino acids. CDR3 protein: CASSPSGLPNPDTQYF. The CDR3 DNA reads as TGTGCCAGCAGCCCCTCGGGACTACCAAACCCAGATACGCAGTATTTT.

Here the CDR3 reads CSVGQGVRGREQYF. For the CDR3, the DNA is TGCAGCGTGGGACAGGGGGTACGGGGCCGCGAGCAGTACTTC. The J gene is TRBJ2-7, the V gene TRBV29-1; 11 nucleotides match TRBD1. CDR1 is SQVTM, CDR2 ANQGSEA, per germline. CDR3 length: 14 residues. V lost 6 bases to trimming and J lost 6 bases; unmatched junction nucleotides: 10.

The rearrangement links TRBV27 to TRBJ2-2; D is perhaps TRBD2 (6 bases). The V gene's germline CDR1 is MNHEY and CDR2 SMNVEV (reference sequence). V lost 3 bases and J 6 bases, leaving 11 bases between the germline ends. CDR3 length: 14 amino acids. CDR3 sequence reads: CASSFWPGAGELFF. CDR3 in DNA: TGTGCCAGCAGTTTTTGGCCGGGGGCCGGGGAGCTGTTTTTT.

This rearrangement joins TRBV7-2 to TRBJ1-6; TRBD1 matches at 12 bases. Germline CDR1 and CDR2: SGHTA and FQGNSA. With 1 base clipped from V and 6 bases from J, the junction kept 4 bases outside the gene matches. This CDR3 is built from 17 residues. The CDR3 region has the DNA TGTGCCAGCAGCTTAGGACGGGACAGGGGGCCTAATTCACCCCTCCACTTT. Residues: CASSLGRDRGPNSPLHF.

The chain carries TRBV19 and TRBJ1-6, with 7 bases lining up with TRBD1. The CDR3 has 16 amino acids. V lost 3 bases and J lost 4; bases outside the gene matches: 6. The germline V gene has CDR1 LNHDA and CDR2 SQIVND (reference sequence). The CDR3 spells CASSIRTGAYNSPLHF. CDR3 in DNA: TGTGCCAGTAGTATCCGAACAGGGGCGTATAATTCACCCCTCCACTTT.

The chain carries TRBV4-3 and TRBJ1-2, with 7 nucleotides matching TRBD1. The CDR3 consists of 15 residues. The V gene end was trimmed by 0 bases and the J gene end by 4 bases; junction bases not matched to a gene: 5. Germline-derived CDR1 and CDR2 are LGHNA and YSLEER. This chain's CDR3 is CASSQEWDSSYGYTF. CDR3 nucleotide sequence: TGCGCCAGCAGCCAAGAATGGGACAGCAGCTATGGCTACACCTTC.

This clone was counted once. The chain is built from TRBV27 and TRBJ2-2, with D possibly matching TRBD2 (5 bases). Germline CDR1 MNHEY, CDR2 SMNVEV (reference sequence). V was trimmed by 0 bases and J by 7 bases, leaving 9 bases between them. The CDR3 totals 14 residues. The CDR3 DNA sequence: TGTGCCAGCAGTTTATCGCCTAGCCTCGGGGAGCTGTTTTTT. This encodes CASSLSPSLGELFF.

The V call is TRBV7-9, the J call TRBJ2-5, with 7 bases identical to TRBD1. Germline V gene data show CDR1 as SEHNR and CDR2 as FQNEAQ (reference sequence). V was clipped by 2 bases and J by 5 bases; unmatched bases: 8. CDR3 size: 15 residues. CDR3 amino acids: CASSLTEGAGETQYF. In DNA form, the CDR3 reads TGTGCCAGCAGCTTAACCGAGGGGGCCGGGGAGACCCAGTACTTC.

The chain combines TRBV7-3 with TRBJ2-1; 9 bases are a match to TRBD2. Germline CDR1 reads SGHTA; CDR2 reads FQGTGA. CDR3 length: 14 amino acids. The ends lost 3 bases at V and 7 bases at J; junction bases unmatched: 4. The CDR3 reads CASSLGLAGNEQFF. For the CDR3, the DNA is TGTGCCAGCAGCTTGGGACTAGCCGGGAATGAGCAGTTCTTC.

CDR3 amino acids: CASSPRGVPPETQYF. The CDR3 nucleotides read TGTGCCAGTAGTCCCCGGGGGGTCCCCCCAGAGACCCAGTACTTC. The chain employs TRBV19 and TRBJ2-5; TRBD2 agrees at 7 bases. The J segment lost 4 bases and the V segment lost 5 bases, leaving 10 bases of the junction unmatched. The CDR3 sequence is 15 residues long. Looked up from germline, CDR1 is LNHDA and CDR2 is SQIVND (reference sequence). The full variable domain, in which reference TRBV19 and TRBJ2-5 provide the parts outside the CDR3, is DGGITQSPKYLFRKEGQNVTLSCEQNLNHDAMYWYRQDPGQGLRLIYYSQIVNDFQKGDIAEGYSVSREKKESFPLTVTSAQKNPTAFYLCASSPRGVPPETQYFGPGTRLLVL.

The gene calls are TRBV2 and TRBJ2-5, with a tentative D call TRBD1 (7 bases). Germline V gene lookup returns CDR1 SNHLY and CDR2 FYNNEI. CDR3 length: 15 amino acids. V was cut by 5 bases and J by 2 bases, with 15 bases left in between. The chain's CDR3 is CASSLGGQLQETQYF. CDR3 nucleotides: TGTGCCAGCAGTCTGGGGGGACAGCTGCAAGAGACCCAGTACTTC.

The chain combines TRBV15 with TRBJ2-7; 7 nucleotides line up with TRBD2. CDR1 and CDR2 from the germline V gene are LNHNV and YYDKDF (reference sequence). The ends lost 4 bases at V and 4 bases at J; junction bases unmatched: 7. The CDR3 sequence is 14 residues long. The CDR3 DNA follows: TGTGCCACCAGCAAAACGGGAGCGGGATACGAGCAGTACTTC. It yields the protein CATSKTGAGYEQYF.

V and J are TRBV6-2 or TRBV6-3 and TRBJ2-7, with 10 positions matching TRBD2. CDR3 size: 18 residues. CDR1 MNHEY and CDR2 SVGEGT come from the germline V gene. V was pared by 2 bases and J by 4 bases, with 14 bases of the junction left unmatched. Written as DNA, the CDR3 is TGTGCCAGCAGTTACCGGACTCTCTCTAGCGGGAGTAGATACGAGCAGTACTTC. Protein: CASSYRTLSSGSRYEQYF.

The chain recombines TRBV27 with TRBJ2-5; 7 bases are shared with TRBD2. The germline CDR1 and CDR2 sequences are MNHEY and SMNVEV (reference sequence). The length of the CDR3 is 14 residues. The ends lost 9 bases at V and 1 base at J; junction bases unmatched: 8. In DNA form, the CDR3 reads TGTGCCAGTGGAATTTGGACTAGCCAAGAGACCCAGTACTTC. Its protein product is CASGIWTSQETQYF.

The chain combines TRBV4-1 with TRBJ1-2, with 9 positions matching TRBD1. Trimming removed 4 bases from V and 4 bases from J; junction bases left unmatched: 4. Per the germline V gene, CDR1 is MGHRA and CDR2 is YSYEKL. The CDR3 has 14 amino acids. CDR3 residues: CASSPGTGTYGYTF. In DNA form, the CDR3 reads TGCGCCAGCAGCCCCGGGACAGGGACCTATGGCTACACCTTC.

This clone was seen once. In DNA, the CDR3 is TGTGCCAGCAGCTTGCTAACAGGGGGCGGGTACGAGCAGTACTTC. Amino acids: CASSLLTGGGYEQYF. The chain carries TRBV11-2 and TRBJ2-7; TRBD1 agrees at 9 bases. Germline CDR1 is SGHAT and CDR2 is FQNNGV. V was pared by 3 bases and J by 4 bases, with 7 bases of the junction left unmatched. The CDR3 runs 15 residues.

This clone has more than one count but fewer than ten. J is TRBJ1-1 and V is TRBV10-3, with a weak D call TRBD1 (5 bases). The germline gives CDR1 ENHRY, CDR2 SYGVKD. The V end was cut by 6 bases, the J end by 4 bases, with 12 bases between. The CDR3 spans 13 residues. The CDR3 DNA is TGTGCCATCAGGGGTCTCGGGGGCACTGAAGCTTTCTTT. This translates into CAIRGLGGTEAFF.

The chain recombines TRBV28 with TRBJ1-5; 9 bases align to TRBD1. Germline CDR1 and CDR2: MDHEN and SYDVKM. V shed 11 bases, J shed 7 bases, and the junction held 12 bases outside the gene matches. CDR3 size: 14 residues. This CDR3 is CASGTGSTRQPQHF. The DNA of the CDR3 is TGTGCCTCCGGGACAGGGAGTACACGCCAGCCCCAGCATTTT.

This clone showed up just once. CDR3 nucleotides: TGTGCCAGCAGTGTGCTAGCGGGATCCCACGAGCAGTACTTC. It codes for CASSVLAGSHEQYF. The V and J genes are TRBV2 and TRBJ2-7, with TRBD2 matching 9 bases. With 4 bases clipped from V and 5 bases from J, the junction kept 6 bases outside the gene matches. Germline loops: CDR1 SNHLY, CDR2 FYNNEI. The CDR3 spans 14 residues.

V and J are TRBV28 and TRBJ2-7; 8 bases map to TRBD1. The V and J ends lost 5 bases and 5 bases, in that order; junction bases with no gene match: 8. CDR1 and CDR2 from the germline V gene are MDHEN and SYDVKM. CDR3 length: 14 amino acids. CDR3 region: CASSPSDREDEQYF. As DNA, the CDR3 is TGTGCCAGCAGTCCCTCGGACAGGGAGGACGAGCAGTACTTC.

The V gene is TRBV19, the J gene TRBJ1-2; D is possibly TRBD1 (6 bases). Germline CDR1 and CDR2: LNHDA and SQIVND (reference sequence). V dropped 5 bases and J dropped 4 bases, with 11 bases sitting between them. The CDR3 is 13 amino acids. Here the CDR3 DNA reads TGTGCCAGTAGTGAAGTACAGGGCTATGGCTACACCTTC. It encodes CASSEVQGYGYTF.

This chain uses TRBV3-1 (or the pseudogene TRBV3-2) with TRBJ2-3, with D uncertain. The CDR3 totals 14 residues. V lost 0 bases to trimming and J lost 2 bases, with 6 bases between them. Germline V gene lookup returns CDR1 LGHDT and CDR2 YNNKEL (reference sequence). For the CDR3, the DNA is TGTGCCAGCAGCCAAGACCCTATCACAGATACGCAGTATTTT. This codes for CASSQDPITDTQYF.

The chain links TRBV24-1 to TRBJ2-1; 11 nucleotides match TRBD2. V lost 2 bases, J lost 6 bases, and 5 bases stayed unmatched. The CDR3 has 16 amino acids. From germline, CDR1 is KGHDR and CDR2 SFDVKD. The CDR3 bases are TGTGCCACCAGTGATTCACTAGCGGGAGTCCTCAATGAGCAGTTCTTC. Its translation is CATSDSLAGVLNEQFF.

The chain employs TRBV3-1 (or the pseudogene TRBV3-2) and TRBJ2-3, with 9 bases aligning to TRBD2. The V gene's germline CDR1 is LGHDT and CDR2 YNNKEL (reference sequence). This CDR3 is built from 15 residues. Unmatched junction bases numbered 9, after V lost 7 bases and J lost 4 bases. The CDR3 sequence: CASTHAGGGADTQYF. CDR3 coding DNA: TGTGCCAGCACCCACGCGGGGGGGGGCGCAGATACGCAGTATTTT.

The CDR3 nucleotides are TGCGCCAGCAGCTTGGCCCAGGGGGCTTACGAGCAGTACTTC. Its translation is CASSLAQGAYEQYF. V is TRBV5-1 and J is TRBJ2-7; 8 bases line up with TRBD1. This CDR3 spans 14 amino acids. Germline values: CDR1 SGHRS, CDR2 YFSETQ. Losses at the gene ends were 0 bases for V and 4 bases for J; bases not matched to a gene: 3.